This T cell receptor beta chain stems from a study of blood T cell repertoires in COVID-19. Study details: PBMCs, B-cell-depleted T cells, or T cells were the source of the cDNA or gDNA that made up the material.

Generated by immunoSEQ multiplex PCR, the TCRdb table keeps only in-frame clones and is missing some. The data show over 200,000 clones, approximately 86% seen once. The V gene's germline CDR1 is SGHRS and CDR2 YFSETQ. V was trimmed by 4 bases and J by 0 bases, leaving 16 bases between them. This CDR3 contains 16 residues. This sequence joins TRBV5-1 and TRBJ1-2, with D possibly TRBD1 on 6 matching bases. The sequenced sample was peripheral blood. The receptor was derived from a woman aged 30 to 39 who had recovered from COVID-19. The CDR3 DNA sequence: TGCGCCAGCAGCAGCTCCCCGGGACAAACTAACTATGGCTACACCTTC. Protein: CASSSSPGQTNYGYTF. Full variable domain (remainder filled in from reference TRBV5-1 and TRBJ1-2): KAGVTQTPRYLIKTRGQQVTLSCSPISGHRSVSWYQQTPGQGLQFLFEYFSETQRNKGNFPGRFSGRQFSNSRSEMNVSTLELGDSALYLCASSSSPGQTNYGYTFGSGTRLTVV.